The 20 T cell receptor beta chains below all came from one sample that was sequenced in a study of blood T cell repertoires in COVID-19. Generated by immunoSEQ multiplex PCR, the TCRdb table keeps only in-frame clones and is missing some. The sample has 130,000 to 150,000 clones; about nine tenths are singletons. The sequenced sample was peripheral blood. The receptors were gathered from a man aged 50-59 years with active or convalescent COVID-19.

The gene calls are TRBV4-1 and TRBJ2-1; no clear D gene. The germline V gene has CDR1 MGHRA and CDR2 YSYEKL. Trimming left V 1 base short and J 0 bases short, with 13 bases between. The CDR3 has 17 amino acids. CDR3 sequence: CASSQALGSFSYNEQFF. The DNA of the CDR3 is TGCGCCAGCAGCCAAGCTCTCGGGTCATTCTCCTACAATGAGCAGTTCTTC.

The genes are TRBV9 and TRBJ2-2, with 13 bases lining up with TRBD2. Trimming cost V 4 bases and J 6 bases; bases outside gene matches: 6. CDR3 length: 16 residues. Germline-derived CDR1 and CDR2 are SGDLS and YYNGEE. This CDR3 is CASSSRTSGSSGELFF. For the CDR3, the DNA is TGTGCCAGCAGCTCCCGGACTAGCGGGAGTTCCGGGGAGCTGTTTTTT.

The V gene is TRBV7-2, the J gene TRBJ2-1, with 8 bases that match TRBD2. The CDR3 runs 16 residues. Germline V CDR1 and CDR2: SGHTA, FQGNSA. The trim removed 0 bases at V and 6 bases at J, leaving 7 bases unmatched. The CDR3 DNA reads TGTGCCAGCAGCTTAGCGGGGGGGACTAGTTTCAATGAGCAGTTCTTC. Protein sequence: CASSLAGGTSFNEQFF.

The gene calls are TRBV28 and TRBJ2-4; D unclear. The V gene lost 5 bases and the J gene lost 2 bases, with 10 bases spanning the gap. CDR1 and CDR2 from the germline V gene are MDHEN and SYDVKM. This CDR3 is 14 amino acids long. CDR3 sequence reads: CASSPRVSKNIQYF. The CDR3 nucleotides read TGTGCCAGCAGTCCACGGGTTTCCAAAAACATTCAGTACTTC.

The CDR3 nucleotides read TGTGCCTGGAACACTAGGGGCAGGGGAAATCAGCCCCAGCATTTT. Protein: CAWNTRGRGNQPQHF. J is TRBJ1-5 and V is TRBV30; D is perhaps TRBD1 (6 bases). From germline, CDR1 is GTSNPN and CDR2 SVGIG (reference sequence). V was trimmed by 4 bases and J by 4 bases, leaving 17 bases between them. The CDR3 is 15 residues long.

This sequence joins TRBV4-1 and TRBJ2-3; 15 nucleotides line up with TRBD2. Germline trimming cut 4 bases from V and 3 bases from J; bases unmatched to any gene: 8. This CDR3 comprises 18 residues. CDR1 and CDR2 from the germline V gene are MGHRA and YSYEKL. CDR3 region: CASSLLGLAGGETDTQYF. The CDR3 region has the DNA TGCGCCAGCAGCCTCCTCGGACTAGCGGGAGGGGAGACAGATACGCAGTATTTT.

This clone was detected once. The chain uses TRBV27 and TRBJ2-5; 7 bases align to TRBD1. The V segment lost 5 bases and the J segment 5 bases; nucleotides outside the gene matches: 5. CDR1 and CDR2 (germline): MNHEY, SMNVEV (reference sequence). This CDR3 contains 13 residues. Here the CDR3 reads CASSPPTGETQYF. For the CDR3, the DNA is TGTGCCAGCAGTCCCCCGACAGGGGAGACCCAGTACTTC.

The V gene is TRBV6-8, the J gene TRBJ2-7; D unclear. This CDR3 has 13 residues. Deletions cut 2 bases from V and 6 bases from J, with 11 bases between. CDR1 and CDR2 from the germline V gene are MNHGY and SAAAGT. CDR3 region: CASSYPPQREQYF. The DNA for the CDR3 is TGTGCCAGCAGTTACCCCCCCCAGCGCGAGCAGTACTTC.

This chain uses TRBV27 with TRBJ1-6; no clear D gene. The CDR3 is made up of 14 amino acids. Germline assignment: CDR1 MNHEY and CDR2 SMNVEV (reference sequence). V was clipped by 2 bases and J by 6 bases, with 8 bases between them. This CDR3 reads CASSLAQANSPLHF. In DNA form, the CDR3 reads TGTGCCAGCAGTTTAGCGCAGGCTAATTCACCCCTCCACTTT.

This clone was detected only once. The chain recombines TRBV9 with TRBJ2-5; 9 bases fit TRBD2. V shed 4 bases and J 1 base; nucleotides not matched to a gene: 8. Germline V gives CDR1 SGDLS, CDR2 YYNGEE. The CDR3 is made up of 16 amino acids. CDR3 loop: CASSPRGGRAQETQYF. The CDR3 nucleotides are TGTGCCAGCAGCCCACGTGGCGGGAGGGCCCAAGAGACCCAGTACTTC.

The chain is built from TRBV4-3 and TRBJ2-1; 7 nucleotides align to TRBD2. Losses at the gene ends were 0 bases for V and 6 bases for J; bases not matched to a gene: 8. Per the germline V gene, CDR1 is LGHNA and CDR2 is YSLEER. The CDR3 is made up of 16 amino acids. The CDR3 is CASSQDPRTRGNEQFF. CDR3 in DNA: TGCGCCAGCAGCCAAGATCCCCGGACTAGGGGCAATGAGCAGTTCTTC.

The rearrangement joins TRBV28 to TRBJ1-2, with 7 bases identical to TRBD1. The CDR3 runs 14 residues. V was pared by 5 bases and J by 4 bases, with 7 bases of the junction left unmatched. CDR1 MDHEN and CDR2 SYDVKM come from the germline V gene. The CDR3 DNA is TGTGCCAGCAGTCCCCCGACAGGGAGCTATGGCTACACCTTC. It yields the protein CASSPPTGSYGYTF.

The chain uses TRBV7-8 and TRBJ1-2; maybe TRBD1 (5 bases). Germline V gene sequence: CDR1 SGHVS, CDR2 FQNEAQ. Trimming pared 1 base from V and 1 base from J, leaving 10 bases between. The CDR3 is 15 amino acids. The CDR3 DNA reads as TGTGCCAGCAGCTTAGACAGGACCCTTAACTATGGCTACACCTTC. This sequence encodes CASSLDRTLNYGYTF.

The gene calls are TRBV19 and TRBJ1-5; 12 bases are a match to TRBD1. With V trimmed by 6 bases and J by 4 bases, 10 bases remained unmatched. The CDR3 loop spans 17 amino acids. Germline loops: CDR1 LNHDA, CDR2 SQIVND (reference sequence). This chain's CDR3 is CASSLGQGARGNQPQHF. The DNA for the CDR3 is TGTGCCAGTAGCCTGGGACAGGGGGCGCGTGGAAATCAGCCCCAGCATTTT.

The chain is built from TRBV9 and TRBJ2-3; perhaps TRBD1 as D (5 bases). V shed 1 base and J shed 2 bases, with 11 bases lying between them. Germline CDR1 and CDR2: SGDLS and YYNGEE. The CDR3 consists of 15 residues. The CDR3 here is CASSVRGITTDTQYF. As DNA, the CDR3 is TGTGCCAGCAGCGTAAGGGGCATTACCACAGATACGCAGTATTTT.

J is TRBJ2-3 and V is TRBV4-2; D might be TRBD2 (5 bases). CDR1 and CDR2 from the germline V gene are LGHNA and YNFKEQ. V was trimmed by 0 bases and J by 1 base, leaving 5 bases between them. The CDR3 sequence is 14 residues long. CDR3 protein: CASSQDGGTDTQYF. In DNA form, the CDR3 reads TGTGCCAGCAGCCAAGACGGGGGCACAGATACGCAGTATTTT.

The chain couples TRBV6-1 to TRBJ2-2; 16 bases agree with TRBD2. CDR3 size: 17 residues. Germline V lookup: CDR1 MNHNS, CDR2 SASEGT. With 3 bases clipped from V and 4 bases from J, the junction kept 2 bases outside the gene matches. CDR3: CASSDGTSGRGTGELFF. CDR3 in DNA: TGTGCCAGCAGTGACGGGACTAGCGGGAGGGGCACCGGGGAGCTGTTTTTT.

The rearrangement joins TRBV6-5 to TRBJ1-3; the D gene is possibly TRBD1 (6 bases). This CDR3 spans 15 amino acids. V shed 4 bases and J shed 0 bases, with 10 bases lying between them. Germline lookup yields CDR1 MNHEY and CDR2 SVGAGI. This CDR3 is CASSSGTYSGNTIYF. The CDR3 nucleotides are TGTGCCAGCAGTTCCGGGACATACTCTGGAAACACCATATATTTT.

The genes are TRBV11-2 and TRBJ2-5; 8 positions agree with TRBD1. The junction had 12 bases not matched to a gene; V was cut back by 4 bases and J by 5 bases. This CDR3 spans 16 amino acids. CDR1 and CDR2 from the germline V gene are SGHAT and FQNNGV. Here the CDR3 DNA reads TGTGCCAGCAGCTACCAGCTTTCAGGGGGCCCCGAGACCCAGTACTTC. Translation: CASSYQLSGGPETQYF.

This clone occurred a few times. The chain has TRBV11-3 and TRBJ2-7; TRBD1 might be the D (5 bases). CDR3 length: 13 residues. CDR1 SGHNT and CDR2 YENEEA come from the germline V gene. V lost 7 bases, J lost 3 bases, and 13 bases lay in between. This CDR3 reads CASICSQGYEQYF. In nucleotides, the CDR3 is TGTGCCAGCATCTGCTCCCAGGGCTACGAGCAGTACTTC.